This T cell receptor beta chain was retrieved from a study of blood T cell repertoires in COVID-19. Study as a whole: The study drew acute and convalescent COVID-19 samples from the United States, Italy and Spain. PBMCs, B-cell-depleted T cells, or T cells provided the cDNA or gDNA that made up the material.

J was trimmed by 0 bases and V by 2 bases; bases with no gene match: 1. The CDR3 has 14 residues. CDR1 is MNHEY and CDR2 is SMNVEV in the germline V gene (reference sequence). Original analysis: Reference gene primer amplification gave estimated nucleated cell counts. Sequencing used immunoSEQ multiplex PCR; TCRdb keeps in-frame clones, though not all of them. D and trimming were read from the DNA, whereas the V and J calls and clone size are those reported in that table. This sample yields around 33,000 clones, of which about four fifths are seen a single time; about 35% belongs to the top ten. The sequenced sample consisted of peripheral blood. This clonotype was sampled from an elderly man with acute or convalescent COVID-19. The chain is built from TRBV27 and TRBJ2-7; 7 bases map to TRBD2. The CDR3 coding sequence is TGTGCCAGCAGTTTAGTAGCGGGCTCCTACGAGCAGTACTTC. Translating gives CASSLVAGSYEQYF.